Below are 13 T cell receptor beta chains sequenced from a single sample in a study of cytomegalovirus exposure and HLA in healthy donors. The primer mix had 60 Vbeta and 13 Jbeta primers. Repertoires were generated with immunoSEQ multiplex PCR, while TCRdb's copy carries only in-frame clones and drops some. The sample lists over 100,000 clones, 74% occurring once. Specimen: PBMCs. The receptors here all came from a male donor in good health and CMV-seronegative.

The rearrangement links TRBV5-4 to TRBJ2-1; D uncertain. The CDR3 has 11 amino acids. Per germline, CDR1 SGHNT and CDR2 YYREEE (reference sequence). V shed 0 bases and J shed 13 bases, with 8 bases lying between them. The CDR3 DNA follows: TGTGCCAGCAGCTTGGGCTCTCTACAGTTCTTC. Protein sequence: CASSLGSLQFF.

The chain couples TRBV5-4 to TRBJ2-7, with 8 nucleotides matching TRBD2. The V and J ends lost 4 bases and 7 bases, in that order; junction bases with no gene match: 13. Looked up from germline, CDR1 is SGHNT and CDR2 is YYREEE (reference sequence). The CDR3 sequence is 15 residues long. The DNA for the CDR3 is TGTGCCAGCAGCCGAAGCGGGGGCCCACGACTGGAGCAGTACTTC. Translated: CASSRSGGPRLEQYF.

In DNA form, the CDR3 reads TGTGCCAGCAGTGTTGACAGGGGGATCTTCAATGAGCAGTTCTTC. Its protein product is CASSVDRGIFNEQFF. The gene calls are TRBV6-1 and TRBJ2-1, with 9 bases matching TRBD1. The CDR3 is 15 amino acids. The J segment lost 6 bases and the V segment lost 4 bases, leaving 7 bases of the junction unmatched. The germline CDR1 and CDR2 sequences are MNHNS and SASEGT.

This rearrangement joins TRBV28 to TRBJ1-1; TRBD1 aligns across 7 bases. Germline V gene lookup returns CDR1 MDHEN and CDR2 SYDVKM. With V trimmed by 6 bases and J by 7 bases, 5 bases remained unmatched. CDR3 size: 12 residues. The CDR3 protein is CASSPTGIEAFF. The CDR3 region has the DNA TGTGCCAGCAGCCCGACAGGGATTGAAGCTTTCTTT.

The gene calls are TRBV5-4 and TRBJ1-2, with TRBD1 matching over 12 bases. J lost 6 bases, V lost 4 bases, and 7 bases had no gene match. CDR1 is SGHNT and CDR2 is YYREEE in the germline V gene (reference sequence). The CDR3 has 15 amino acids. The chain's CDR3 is CASSHPGQGADGYTF. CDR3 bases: TGTGCCAGCAGCCACCCGGGACAGGGGGCGGATGGCTACACCTTC. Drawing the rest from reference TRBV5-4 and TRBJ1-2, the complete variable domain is ETGVTQSPTHLIKTRGQQVTLRCSSQSGHNTVSWYQQALGQGPQFIFQYYREEENGRGNFPPRFSGLQFPNYSSELNVNALELDDSALYLCASSHPGQGADGYTFGSGTRLTVV.

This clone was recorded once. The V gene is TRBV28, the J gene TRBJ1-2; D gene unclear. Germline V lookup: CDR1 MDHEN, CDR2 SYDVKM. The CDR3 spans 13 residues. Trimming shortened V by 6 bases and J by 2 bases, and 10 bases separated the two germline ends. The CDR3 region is CASSQVLNYGYTF. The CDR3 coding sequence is TGTGCCAGCAGCCAGGTCCTGAACTATGGCTACACCTTC.

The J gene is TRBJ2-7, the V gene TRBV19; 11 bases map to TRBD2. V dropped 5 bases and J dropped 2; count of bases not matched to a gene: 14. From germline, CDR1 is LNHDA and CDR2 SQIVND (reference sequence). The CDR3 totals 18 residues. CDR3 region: CASSGGALAGVVPYEQYF. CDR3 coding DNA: TGTGCCAGTAGTGGAGGGGCACTAGCGGGAGTTGTACCCTACGAGCAGTACTTC.

This CDR3 is CASSLTAADTEAFF. The CDR3 region has the DNA TGTGCCAGCAGCTTAACGGCAGCGGACACTGAAGCTTTCTTT. The chain uses TRBV7-3 and TRBJ1-1; D remains unclear. Germline loops: CDR1 SGHTA, CDR2 FQGTGA. V gave up 0 bases and J gave up 3 bases, with 8 bases separating them. There are 14 residues in the CDR3. The variable domain in full, with the rest retrieved from reference TRBV7-3 and TRBJ1-1, is GAGVSQTPSNKVTEKGKYVELRCDPISGHTALYWYRQSLGQGPEFLIYFQGTGAADDSGLPNDRFFAVRPEGSVSTLKIQRTERGDSAVYLCASSLTAADTEAFFGQGTRLTVV.

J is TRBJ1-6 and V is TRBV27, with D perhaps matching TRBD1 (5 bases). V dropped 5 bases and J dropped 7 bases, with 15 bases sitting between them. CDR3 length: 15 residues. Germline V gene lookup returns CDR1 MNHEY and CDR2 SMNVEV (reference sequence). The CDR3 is CASSDPGLLNSPLHF. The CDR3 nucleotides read TGTGCCAGCAGTGATCCGGGACTGCTAAATTCACCCCTCCACTTT.

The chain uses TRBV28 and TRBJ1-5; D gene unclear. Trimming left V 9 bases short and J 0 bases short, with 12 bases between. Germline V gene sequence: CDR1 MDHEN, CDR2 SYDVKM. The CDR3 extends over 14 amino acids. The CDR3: CASNPYGSNQPQHF. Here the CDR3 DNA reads TGTGCCAGTAACCCCTACGGTAGCAATCAGCCCCAGCATTTT.

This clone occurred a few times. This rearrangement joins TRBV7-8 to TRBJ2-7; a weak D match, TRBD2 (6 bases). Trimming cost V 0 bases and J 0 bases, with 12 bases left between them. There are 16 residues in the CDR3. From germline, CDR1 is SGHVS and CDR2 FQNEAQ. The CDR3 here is CASSLAHGGISYEQYF. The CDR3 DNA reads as TGTGCCAGCAGCTTAGCGCATGGGGGGATCTCCTACGAGCAGTACTTC. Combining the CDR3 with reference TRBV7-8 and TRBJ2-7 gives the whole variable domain GAGVSQSPRYKVAKRGQDVALRCDPISGHVSLFWYQQALGQGPEFLTYFQNEAQLDKSGLPSDRFFAERPEGSVSTLKIQRTQQEDSAVYLCASSLAHGGISYEQYFGPGTRLTVT.

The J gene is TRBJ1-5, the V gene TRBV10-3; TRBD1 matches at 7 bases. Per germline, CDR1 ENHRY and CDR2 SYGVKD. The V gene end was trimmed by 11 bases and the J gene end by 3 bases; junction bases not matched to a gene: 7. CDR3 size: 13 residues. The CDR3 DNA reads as TGTGCCTCTACGGGACAGTTCAATCAGCCCCAGCATTTT. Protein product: CASTGQFNQPQHF.

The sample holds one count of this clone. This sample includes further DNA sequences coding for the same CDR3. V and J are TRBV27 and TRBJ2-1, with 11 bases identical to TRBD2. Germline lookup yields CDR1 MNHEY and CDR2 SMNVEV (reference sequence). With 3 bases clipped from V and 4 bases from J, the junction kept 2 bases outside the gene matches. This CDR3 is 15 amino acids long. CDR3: CASSLLAGGYNEQFF. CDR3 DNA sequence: TGTGCCAGCAGTTTGTTAGCGGGGGGGTACAATGAGCAGTTCTTC.